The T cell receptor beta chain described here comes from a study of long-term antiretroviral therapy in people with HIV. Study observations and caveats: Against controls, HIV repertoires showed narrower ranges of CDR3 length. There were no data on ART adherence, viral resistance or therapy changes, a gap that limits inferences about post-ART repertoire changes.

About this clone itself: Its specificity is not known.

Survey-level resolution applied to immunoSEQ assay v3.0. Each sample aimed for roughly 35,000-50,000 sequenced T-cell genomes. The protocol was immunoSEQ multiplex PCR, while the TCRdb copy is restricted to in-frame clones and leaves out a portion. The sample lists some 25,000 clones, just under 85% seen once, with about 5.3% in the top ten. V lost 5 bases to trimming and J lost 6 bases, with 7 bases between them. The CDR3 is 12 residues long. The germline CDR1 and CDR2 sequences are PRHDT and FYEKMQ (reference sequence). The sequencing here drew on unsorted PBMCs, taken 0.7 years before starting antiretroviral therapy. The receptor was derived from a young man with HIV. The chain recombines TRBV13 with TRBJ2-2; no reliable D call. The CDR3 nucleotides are TGTGCCAGCAGCCCCGAGGCCGGGGAGCTGTTTTTT. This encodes CASSPEAGELFF.